Listed below are T cell receptor beta chains from one sample, sequenced in a study of Tregs in tolerant kidney transplant recipients. Data came from immunoSEQ multiplex PCR; TCRdb stores just in-frame clones and leaves some out. The repertoire consists of tens of thousands of clones, with 91% occurring once and the leading ten covering 1.5% to 2%. This specimen was CD4+ T cells from blood (PBMCs), taken 24 months after the transplant. The receptors here all came from a human patient who received a combined kidney and bone marrow transplant. Among the T cells, some may be from the graft donor. CDR3s include the opening cysteine and the closing phenylalanine or tryptophan. Each record gives: V gene, clone size, D gene, J gene, CDR3 protein, CDR3 DNA. D genes are given only for firm matches. Clone size appears in some rows only: once, few, many, or a class for an expanded clone.

v_call: TRBV7-9
clone_size: NA
d_call: TRBD2
j_call: TRBJ2-2
cdr3_aa: CASSFAGGRSGELFF
cdr3_nt: TGTGCCAGCAGCTTCGCGGGGGGGCGGTCCGGGGAGCTGTTTTTT

v_call: TRBV13
clone_size: NA
d_call: NA
j_call: TRBJ2-1
cdr3_aa: CASSLRGSEQFF
cdr3_nt: TGTGCCAGCAGCTTAAGAGGTAGTGAGCAGTTCTTC

v_call: TRBV2
clone_size: NA
d_call: NA
j_call: TRBJ2-4
cdr3_aa: CASSEGTDPAKNIQYF
cdr3_nt: TGTGCCAGCAGTGAAGGGACAGACCCCGCCAAAAACATTCAGTACTTC

v_call: TRBV2
clone_size: NA
d_call: NA
j_call: TRBJ2-6
cdr3_aa: CASQAGANVLTF
cdr3_nt: TGTGCCAGCCAAGCGGGGGCCAACGTCCTGACTTTC

v_call: TRBV19
clone_size: NA
d_call: NA
j_call: TRBJ2-2
cdr3_aa: CASSISGVDTGELFF
cdr3_nt: TGTGCCAGTAGTATCAGTGGAGTGGACACCGGGGAGCTGTTTTTT

v_call: TRBV2
clone_size: NA
d_call: TRBD2
j_call: TRBJ2-1
cdr3_aa: CASRLAGDNEQFF
cdr3_nt: TGTGCCAGCAGGCTAGCGGGAGACAATGAGCAGTTCTTC

v_call: TRBV6-1
clone_size: once
d_call: NA
j_call: TRBJ1-5
cdr3_aa: CASTVGSQPQHF
cdr3_nt: TGTGCCAGCACGGTTGGTAGTCAGCCCCAGCATTTT

v_call: TRBV2
clone_size: few
d_call: NA
j_call: TRBJ2-3
cdr3_aa: CASRADTDTQYF
cdr3_nt: TGTGCCAGCAGGGCAGATACAGATACGCAGTATTTT

v_call: TRBV11-3
clone_size: NA
d_call: NA
j_call: TRBJ2-5
cdr3_aa: CASSLFGARTPQETQYF
cdr3_nt: TGTGCCAGCAGCTTATTCGGAGCTCGGACACCCCAAGAGACCCAGTACTTC

v_call: TRBV10-1
clone_size: NA
d_call: TRBD1
j_call: TRBJ2-7
cdr3_aa: CASSERDRGHRPYEQYF
cdr3_nt: TGCGCCAGCAGTGAACGGGACAGGGGTCACCGACCGTACGAGCAGTACTTC

v_call: TRBV7-2
clone_size: NA
d_call: TRBD1
j_call: TRBJ2-7
cdr3_aa: CASRHPGQGRSYEQYF
cdr3_nt: TGTGCCAGCAGGCACCCGGGACAGGGGCGCTCCTACGAGCAGTACTTC

v_call: TRBV9
clone_size: NA
d_call: TRBD2
j_call: TRBJ2-1
cdr3_aa: CASSVDGGGYNEQFF
cdr3_nt: TGTGCCAGCAGCGTAGATGGCGGGGGATACAATGAGCAGTTCTTC

v_call: TRBV4-2
clone_size: NA
d_call: NA
j_call: TRBJ2-1
cdr3_aa: CASSQTWALSSYNEQFF
cdr3_nt: TGTGCCAGCAGCCAGACCTGGGCGTTGAGCTCCTACAATGAGCAGTTCTTC

v_call: TRBV4-2
clone_size: NA
d_call: NA
j_call: TRBJ1-5
cdr3_aa: CASSQDSTGSNQPQHF
cdr3_nt: TGTGCCAGCAGCCAAGATAGTACAGGGAGCAATCAGCCCCAGCATTTT

v_call: TRBV28
clone_size: NA
d_call: NA
j_call: TRBJ1-2
cdr3_aa: CASSLGPLYGYTF
cdr3_nt: TGTGCCAGCAGTTTAGGGCCACTCTATGGCTACACCTTC

v_call: TRBV14
clone_size: NA
d_call: NA
j_call: TRBJ2-3
cdr3_aa: CASSQDWLEHSTDTQYF
cdr3_nt: TGTGCCAGCAGCCAAGATTGGTTGGAGCACAGCACAGATACGCAGTATTTT

v_call: TRBV7-8
clone_size: NA
d_call: NA
j_call: TRBJ1-4
cdr3_aa: CASSLARVSGVREKLFF
cdr3_nt: TGTGCCAGCAGCTTAGCCCGGGTTTCAGGGGTACGAGAAAAACTGTTTTTT

v_call: TRBV15
clone_size: NA
d_call: TRBD1
j_call: TRBJ1-1
cdr3_aa: CATSRSLDRELVGTEAFF
cdr3_nt: TGTGCCACCAGCAGATCCTTGGACAGGGAGTTGGTGGGCACTGAAGCTTTCTTT

v_call: TRBV7-6
clone_size: once
d_call: NA
j_call: TRBJ2-3
cdr3_aa: CASSLGVGRLTDTQYF
cdr3_nt: TGTGCCAGCAGCTTAGGGGTCGGCAGGCTTACAGATACGCAGTATTTT

v_call: TRBV6-6
clone_size: NA
d_call: NA
j_call: TRBJ1-5
cdr3_aa: CASGGGLGNQPQHF
cdr3_nt: TGTGCCAGCGGGGGGGGCCTGGGCAATCAGCCCCAGCATTTT

v_call: TRBV30
clone_size: NA
d_call: TRBD2
j_call: TRBJ2-2
cdr3_aa: CAWSVRGGATGELFF
cdr3_nt: TGTGCCTGGAGTGTTCGCGGGGGGGCAACCGGGGAGCTGTTTTTT

v_call: TRBV2
clone_size: once
d_call: NA
j_call: TRBJ1-5
cdr3_aa: CASRGLKGNQPQHF
cdr3_nt: TGTGCCAGCAGGGGTTTAAAGGGGAATCAGCCCCAGCATTTT

v_call: TRBV6-1
clone_size: NA
d_call: NA
j_call: TRBJ1-2
cdr3_aa: CASSAQGVGYGYTF
cdr3_nt: TGTGCCAGCAGTGCACAGGGTGTGGGATATGGCTACACCTTC

v_call: TRBV4-3
clone_size: NA
d_call: TRBD2
j_call: TRBJ2-3
cdr3_aa: CASSPPHPSGLAGYESTDTQYF
cdr3_nt: TGCGCCAGCAGCCCCCCACATCCTTCGGGACTAGCGGGTTATGAGAGCACAGATACGCAGTATTTT

v_call: TRBV10-3
clone_size: once
d_call: TRBD2
j_call: TRBJ2-7
cdr3_aa: CAVGTSGSSGSWGYEQYF
cdr3_nt: TGTGCCGTGGGGACTAGCGGGAGCTCGGGGTCTTGGGGATACGAGCAGTACTTC

v_call: TRBV5-4
clone_size: NA
d_call: TRBD2
j_call: TRBJ2-5
cdr3_aa: CASSPGLAGGLRETQYF
cdr3_nt: TGTGCCAGCAGCCCGGGACTAGCGGGGGGGCTTCGGGAGACCCAGTACTTC

v_call: TRBV29-1
clone_size: NA
d_call: NA
j_call: TRBJ2-1
cdr3_aa: CSVSRLLRGNEQFF
cdr3_nt: TGCAGCGTATCCCGGCTTTTAAGGGGCAATGAGCAGTTCTTC

v_call: TRBV14
clone_size: NA
d_call: TRBD2
j_call: TRBJ2-7
cdr3_aa: CASSQVASGRSYEQYF
cdr3_nt: TGTGCCAGCAGCCAAGTGGCTAGCGGGAGATCCTACGAGCAGTACTTC

v_call: TRBV7-3
clone_size: NA
d_call: TRBD2
j_call: TRBJ2-2
cdr3_aa: CASSQGTSGGARIGELFF
cdr3_nt: TGTGCCAGCAGCCAAGGGACTAGCGGGGGGGCCAGAATCGGGGAGCTGTTTTTT

v_call: TRBV11-3
clone_size: NA
d_call: NA
j_call: TRBJ2-3
cdr3_aa: CASSLYEGSDTQYF
cdr3_nt: TGTGCCAGCAGCTTATATGAGGGCTCAGATACGCAGTATTTT

v_call: TRBV5-1
clone_size: NA
d_call: NA
j_call: TRBJ2-3
cdr3_aa: CASSLAAGKFTDTQYF
cdr3_nt: TGCGCCAGCAGCTTGGCGGCAGGGAAATTCACAGATACGCAGTATTTT

v_call: TRBV29-1
clone_size: NA
d_call: NA
j_call: TRBJ1-5
cdr3_aa: CSVGQSQPQHF
cdr3_nt: TGCAGCGTCGGACAGTCCCAGCCCCAGCATTTT

v_call: TRBV5-5
clone_size: NA
d_call: TRBD2
j_call: TRBJ2-5
cdr3_aa: CASSLGLGETQYF
cdr3_nt: TGTGCCAGCAGCCTCGGACTAGGAGAGACCCAGTACTTC

v_call: TRBV7-3
clone_size: once
d_call: TRBD2
j_call: TRBJ2-1
cdr3_aa: CASSLRLAGAGVYNEQFF
cdr3_nt: TGTGCCAGCAGCTTACGACTAGCGGGGGCAGGTGTATACAATGAGCAGTTCTTC

v_call: TRBV2
clone_size: few
d_call: NA
j_call: TRBJ1-4
cdr3_aa: CASSSTGTNEKLFF
cdr3_nt: TGTGCCAGCAGCTCTACAGGGACTAATGAAAAACTGTTTTTT

v_call: TRBV2
clone_size: few
d_call: NA
j_call: TRBJ2-7
cdr3_aa: CASSEMEGYEQYF
cdr3_nt: TGTGCCAGCAGTGAAATGGAGGGCTACGAGCAGTACTTC

v_call: TRBV7-2
clone_size: once
d_call: NA
j_call: TRBJ1-2
cdr3_aa: CASSLAGGSVRGYTF
cdr3_nt: TGTGCCAGCAGCTTAGCCGGGGGAAGCGTACGAGGCTACACCTTC

v_call: TRBV7-9
clone_size: NA
d_call: TRBD1
j_call: TRBJ1-2
cdr3_aa: CASSFGQGYGYTF
cdr3_nt: TGTGCCAGCAGCTTTGGACAGGGCTATGGCTACACCTTC

v_call: TRBV7-2
clone_size: NA
d_call: TRBD2
j_call: TRBJ2-5
cdr3_aa: CASSLDSGVETQYF
cdr3_nt: TGTGCCAGCAGCTTAGACAGCGGGGTCGAGACCCAGTACTTC

v_call: TRBV9
clone_size: once
d_call: NA
j_call: TRBJ1-2
cdr3_aa: CASSVGDTANYGYTF
cdr3_nt: TGTGCCAGCAGCGTAGGGGACACGGCCAACTATGGCTACACCTTC

v_call: TRBV6-1
clone_size: NA
d_call: NA
j_call: TRBJ1-5
cdr3_aa: CASSAGLWVGNQPQHF
cdr3_nt: TGTGCCAGCAGTGCGGGTCTCTGGGTGGGCAATCAGCCCCAGCATTTT

v_call: TRBV9
clone_size: NA
d_call: TRBD1
j_call: TRBJ1-6
cdr3_aa: CASSDGTGDNSPLHF
cdr3_nt: TGTGCCAGCAGCGATGGGACAGGTGATAATTCACCCCTCCACTTT